This TCR beta chain was recovered during a study of cytomegalovirus exposure and HLA in healthy donors. Study-wide results and limits: A missense DCLRE1C variant was associated with V- and J-gene trimming of TCR beta chains in a later analysis, and an independent cohort replicated the association. Rarity held for most TCR sequences, but there were some public TCRs that occurred in many donors. A few of the chains that were CMV-associated were confirmed in vitro to be specific for CMV antigens.

The PCR ran on 60 Vbeta and 13 Jbeta primers. Using immunoSEQ multiplex PCR, the repertoire was profiled, and TCRdb retains in-frame clones only, with some absent. The sample yields 50,000 to 75,000 clones, 83% seen once. The study sampled nominally healthy donors, though unrecorded immune exposures were likely. This clone was seen a handful of times. Its specificity is not known. Germline V gene data show CDR1 as SQVTM and CDR2 as ANQGSEA. Trimming pared 6 bases from V and 13 bases from J, leaving 7 bases between. There are 8 residues in the CDR3. This sequence was found in a human donor in good health. The chain has TRBV29-1 and TRBJ2-1; D remains unclear. Sequencing input: PBMCs. CDR3 in amino acids: CSVPTQFF. As DNA, the CDR3 is TGCAGCGTCCCAACTCAGTTCTTC.